The 12 T cell receptor beta chains presented below share a single source sample, sequenced in a study of spatial heterogeneity in lung cancer (dated by TCRdb to about 2019). The method behind the library was 5' RACE. Instrument used: NextSeq 500. TCRdb reworked the public reads: Q25 trimming with fastp, MiXCR clone assembly, productive beta chains retained. Entries that share a CDR3 protein sequence are merged under the most common genes and DNA. Recorded for this sample are more than 50,000 distinct CDR3 sequences; roughly 7% of them occurred a single time. 2.9% of the sample comes from the top ten. Read against the paper, the sample's time point label means: sample taken at primary tumor resection. For TCR sequencing, whole RNA was extracted from tumor and nontumor lung tissue, or from cryopreserved PBMC samples, and no cell sorting was done. The input for sequencing was PBMCs, taken at surgery. The receptors come from a female donor with early-stage non-small cell lung cancer.

This clonotype was counted between two and nine times. The chain carries TRBV6-2 or TRBV6-3 and TRBJ1-2; D is perhaps TRBD1 (5 bases). The V end lost 2 bases, the J end lost 6 bases, and 19 bases lay between the germline ends. The CDR3 length is 16 residues. The germline CDR1 and CDR2 sequences are MNHEY and SVGEGT. The DNA of the CDR3 is TGTGCCAGCAGTTACAGGGGCGCAGGACGGGGAGATGGCTACACCTTC. Translating gives CASSYRGAGRGDGYTF.

The table lists this clonotype with many counts. This chain links TRBV6-2 or TRBV6-3 with TRBJ1-5; D unresolved. V lost 0 bases to trimming and J lost 7 bases, with 10 bases between them. CDR1 is MNHEY and CDR2 is SVGEGT in the germline V gene. CDR3 length equals 14 residues. In DNA, the CDR3 is TGTGCCAGCAGTTACTCCAATCCTGCGCAGCCCCAGCATTTT. As protein: CASSYSNPAQPQHF.

This clonotype was seen a single time. This may arise from a read error, as a much more abundant clone is one base away. This chain's CDR3 is CASSAGAYTYEQYF. The CDR3 bases are TGCGCCAGTAGCGCAGGGGCCTACACCTACGAGCAGTACTTC. The chain recombines TRBV4-1 with TRBJ2-7; possible D gene TRBD1, 6 bases. The CDR3 sequence is 14 residues long. V shed 9 bases and J shed 2 bases, with 17 bases lying between them. Germline V gives CDR1 MGHRA, CDR2 YSYEKL.

The chain employs TRBV5-1 and TRBJ2-3; D remains unclear. V was cut by 2 bases and J by 3 bases, with 13 bases left in between. The CDR3 length is 15 residues. Germline loops: CDR1 SGHRS, CDR2 YFSETQ. The CDR3 nucleotides read TGCGCCAGCAGCTTTTTTGGGCTAGGTACAGATACGCAGTATTTT. Translation gives CASSFFGLGTDTQYF.

This clonotype was detected only a few times. The chain links TRBV20-1 to TRBJ1-1; D is unresolved. This CDR3 is built from 11 residues. Trimming stripped 5 bases from V and 3 bases from J, with 7 bases between. Per germline, CDR1 DFQATT and CDR2 SNEGSKA (reference sequence). In DNA form, the CDR3 reads TGCAGTGCTGCTGACCACACTGAAGCTTTCTTT. This codes for CSAADHTEAFF.

The V call is TRBV18, the J call TRBJ2-7; TRBD2 matches 7 bases. With 4 bases clipped from V and 6 bases from J, the junction kept 12 bases outside the gene matches. CDR1 is KGHSH and CDR2 is LQKENI in the germline V gene. This CDR3 region has 15 residues. The CDR3 protein is CASSQDRGGTGEQYF. CDR3 bases: TGTGCCAGCTCACAGGATCGGGGAGGGACTGGCGAGCAGTACTTC.

This clonotype was seen repeatedly, ten times or more. V is TRBV2 and J is TRBJ1-5, with D perhaps matching TRBD1 (6 bases). In germline, CDR1 is SNHLY, CDR2 FYNNEI. The CDR3 is 15 residues long. Trimming removed 0 bases at V and 7 bases at J, with 13 bases between. In nucleotides, the CDR3 is TGTGCCAGCAGTGAAGCCCAGGGGAGGAACCAGCCCCAGCATTTT. Its translation is CASSEAQGRNQPQHF.

V gene TRBV5-4 combines with J gene TRBJ2-3, with D unresolved. V gave up 3 bases and J gave up 2 bases, with 10 bases separating them. The length of the CDR3 is 14 residues. The germline CDR1 and CDR2 sequences are SGHNT and YYREEE (reference sequence). The CDR3 protein is CASSSGQHTDTQYF. CDR3 DNA sequence: TGTGCCAGCAGCTCTGGCCAACACACAGATACGCAGTATTTT.

This clonotype was seen at least ten times. This chain uses TRBV24-1 with TRBJ2-1; tentative D call: TRBD1 (6 bases). The length of the CDR3 is 15 residues. V dropped 0 bases and J dropped 7 bases, with 12 bases sitting between them. CDR1 is KGHDR, CDR2 SFDVKD, per germline. In DNA, the CDR3 is TGTGCCACCAGTGATTTGGCAATCGACAGGAATGAGCAGTTCTTC. Residues: CATSDLAIDRNEQFF.

This clonotype was counted at least ten times. The V gene is TRBV20-1, the J gene TRBJ2-1; D is unclear. The V and J ends lost 7 bases and 3 bases respectively, with 16 bases between them. This CDR3 comprises 14 residues. Per germline, CDR1 DFQATT and CDR2 SNEGSKA (reference sequence). CDR3 DNA sequence: TGCAGTGGGTTCGGGCCACCCTACTACAATGAGCAGTTCTTC. This codes for CSGFGPPYYNEQFF.

This clonotype was picked up many times. The chain employs TRBV5-1 and TRBJ1-1, with unresolved D. This CDR3 region has 14 residues. The germline gives CDR1 SGHRS, CDR2 YFSETQ. V was trimmed by 3 bases and J by 1 base, leaving 10 bases between them. CDR3 loop: CASSSPNKNTEAFF. In nucleotides, the CDR3 is TGCGCCAGCAGCTCCCCGAACAAGAACACTGAAGCTTTCTTT.

This clonotype was counted between two and nine times. The CDR3 DNA follows: TGTGCCAGCAGGGTTGCTAGCGCTTGGCAAGAGACCCAGTACTTC. Translated: CASRVASAWQETQYF. The gene calls are TRBV2 and TRBJ2-5, with D tentatively TRBD2 (6 bases). Germline V CDR1 and CDR2: SNHLY, FYNNEI. V lost 6 bases, J lost 2 bases, and 16 bases lay in between. The CDR3 length is 15 residues.